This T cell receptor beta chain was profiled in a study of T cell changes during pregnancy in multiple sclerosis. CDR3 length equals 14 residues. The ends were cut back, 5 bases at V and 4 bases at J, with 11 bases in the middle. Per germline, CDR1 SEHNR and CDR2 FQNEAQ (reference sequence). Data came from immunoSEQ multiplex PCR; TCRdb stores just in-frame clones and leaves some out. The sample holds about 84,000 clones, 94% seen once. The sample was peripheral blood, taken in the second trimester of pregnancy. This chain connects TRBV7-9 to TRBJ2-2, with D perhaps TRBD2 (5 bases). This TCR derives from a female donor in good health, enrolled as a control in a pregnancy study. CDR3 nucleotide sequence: TGTGCCAGCAGCGCCACTAGTTCCACCGGGGAGCTGTTTTTT. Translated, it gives CASSATSSTGELFF.